The clone carrying this T cell receptor (beta chain) was counted a few times. Its specificity is unknown. CDR1 and CDR2 (germline): MNHNY, SVGAGI (reference sequence). The CDR3 sequence is 16 residues long. The V segment lost 6 bases and the J segment 5 bases; nucleotides outside the gene matches: 8. In the PCR, 60 Vbeta and 13 Jbeta primers were used. TCRdb's copy holds only in-frame clones and misses some; the assay was immunoSEQ multiplex PCR. The table shows about 200,000 clones, with roughly 77% occurring only once. The source of the sample is a study of cytomegalovirus exposure and HLA in healthy donors. Overall study context: HLA-typed donors were the source of roughly 85 million unique TCRs held in an early data release. Broader study findings: Common viral pathogens seemed to be connected with several of the most significant clusters, according to a later analysis.

This receptor was taken from a woman aged 45-60 years in good health and CMV-seronegative. The specimen was PBMCs. The chain links TRBV6-6 to TRBJ2-2, with 11 positions matching TRBD2. The CDR3 reads CASRGSGGAGTGELFF. Written as DNA, the CDR3 is TGTGCCAGCAGGGGTAGCGGGGGGGCGGGGACCGGGGAGCTGTTTTTT.